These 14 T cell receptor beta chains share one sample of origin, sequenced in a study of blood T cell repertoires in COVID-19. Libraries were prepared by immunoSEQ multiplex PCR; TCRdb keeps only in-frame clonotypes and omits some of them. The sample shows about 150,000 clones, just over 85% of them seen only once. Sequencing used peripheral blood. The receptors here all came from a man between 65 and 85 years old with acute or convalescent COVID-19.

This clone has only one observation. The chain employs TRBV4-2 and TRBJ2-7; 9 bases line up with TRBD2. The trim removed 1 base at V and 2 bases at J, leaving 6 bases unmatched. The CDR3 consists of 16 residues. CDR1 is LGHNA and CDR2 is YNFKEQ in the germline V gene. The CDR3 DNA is TGTGCCAGCAGCCAAGGGGCTAGCGGGACCGCCTACGAGCAGTACTTC. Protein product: CASSQGASGTAYEQYF.

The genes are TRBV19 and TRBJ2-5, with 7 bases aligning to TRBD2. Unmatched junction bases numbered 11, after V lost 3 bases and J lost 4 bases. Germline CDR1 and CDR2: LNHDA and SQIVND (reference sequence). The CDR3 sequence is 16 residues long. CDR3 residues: CASSMKGGSRGETQYF. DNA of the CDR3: TGTGCCAGTAGTATGAAGGGCGGGAGCCGGGGAGAGACCCAGTACTTC.

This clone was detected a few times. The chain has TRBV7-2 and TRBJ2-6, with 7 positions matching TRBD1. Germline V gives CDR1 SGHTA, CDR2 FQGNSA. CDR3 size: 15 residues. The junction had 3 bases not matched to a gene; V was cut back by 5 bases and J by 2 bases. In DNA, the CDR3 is TGTGCCAGCAGCCTAGACAGGGCTGGGGCCAACGTCCTGACTTTC. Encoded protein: CASSLDRAGANVLTF.

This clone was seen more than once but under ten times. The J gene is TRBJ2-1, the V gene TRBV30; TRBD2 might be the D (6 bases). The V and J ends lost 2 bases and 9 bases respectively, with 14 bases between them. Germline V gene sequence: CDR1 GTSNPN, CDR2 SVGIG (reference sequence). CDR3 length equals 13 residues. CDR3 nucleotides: TGTGCCTGGAGTCGAAAGGGAGGTACTGAGCAGTTCTTC. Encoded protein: CAWSRKGGTEQFF.

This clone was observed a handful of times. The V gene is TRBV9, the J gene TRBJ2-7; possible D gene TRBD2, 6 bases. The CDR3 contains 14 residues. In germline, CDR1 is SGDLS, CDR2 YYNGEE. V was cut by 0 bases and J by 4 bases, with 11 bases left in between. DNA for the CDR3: TGTGCCAGCAGCGTAGGACTAGAGCCTTACGAGCAGTACTTC. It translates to CASSVGLEPYEQYF. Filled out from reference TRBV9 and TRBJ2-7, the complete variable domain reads DSGVTQTPKHLITATGQRVTLRCSPRSGDLSVYWYQQSLDQGLQFLIQYYNGEERAKGNILERFSAQQFPDLHSELNLSSLELGDSALYFCASSVGLEPYEQYFGPGTRLTVT.

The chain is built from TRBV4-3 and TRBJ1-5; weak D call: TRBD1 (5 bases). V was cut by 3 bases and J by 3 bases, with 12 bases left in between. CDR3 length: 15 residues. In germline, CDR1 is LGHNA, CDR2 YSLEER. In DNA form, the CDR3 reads TGCGCCAGCAGCCAGACGTCAGGGTACAATCAGCCCCAGCATTTT. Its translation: CASSQTSGYNQPQHF.

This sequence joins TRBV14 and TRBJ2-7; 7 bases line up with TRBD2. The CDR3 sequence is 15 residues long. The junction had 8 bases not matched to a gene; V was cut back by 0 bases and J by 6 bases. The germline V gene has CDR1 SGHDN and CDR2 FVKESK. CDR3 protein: CASSQDDGPSGEQYF. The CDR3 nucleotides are TGTGCCAGCAGCCAAGATGATGGGCCTAGCGGCGAGCAGTACTTC.

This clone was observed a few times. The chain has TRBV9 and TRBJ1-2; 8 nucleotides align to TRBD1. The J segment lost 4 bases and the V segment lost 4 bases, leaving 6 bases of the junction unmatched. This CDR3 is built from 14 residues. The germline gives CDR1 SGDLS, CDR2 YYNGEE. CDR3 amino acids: CASSPRTGTYGYTF. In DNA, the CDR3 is TGTGCCAGCAGCCCCCGGACAGGGACCTATGGCTACACCTTC.

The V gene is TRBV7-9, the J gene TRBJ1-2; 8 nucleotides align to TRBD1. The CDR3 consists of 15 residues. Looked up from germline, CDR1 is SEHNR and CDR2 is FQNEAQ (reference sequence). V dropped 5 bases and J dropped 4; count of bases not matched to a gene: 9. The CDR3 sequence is CASSPLGGQGYGYTF. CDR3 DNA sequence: TGTGCCAGCAGCCCCCTAGGCGGACAGGGCTATGGCTACACCTTC.

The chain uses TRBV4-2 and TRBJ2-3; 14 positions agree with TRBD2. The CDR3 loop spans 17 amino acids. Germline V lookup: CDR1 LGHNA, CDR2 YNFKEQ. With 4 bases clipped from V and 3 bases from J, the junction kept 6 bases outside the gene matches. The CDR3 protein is CASSPSGTSGSTDTQYF. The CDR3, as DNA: TGTGCCAGCAGCCCTTCAGGGACTAGCGGGAGTACAGATACGCAGTATTTT.

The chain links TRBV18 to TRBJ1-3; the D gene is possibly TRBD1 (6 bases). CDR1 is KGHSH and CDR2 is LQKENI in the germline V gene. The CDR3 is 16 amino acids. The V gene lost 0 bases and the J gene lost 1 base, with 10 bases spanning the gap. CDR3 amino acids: CASSPPSQGSGNTIYF. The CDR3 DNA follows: TGTGCCAGCTCACCACCGTCTCAGGGGTCTGGAAACACCATATATTTT.

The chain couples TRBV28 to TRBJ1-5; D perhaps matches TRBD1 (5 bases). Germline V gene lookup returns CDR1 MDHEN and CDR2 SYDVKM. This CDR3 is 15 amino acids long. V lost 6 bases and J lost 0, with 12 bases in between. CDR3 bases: TGTGCCAGCAGCGCACAGGCCTATAGCAATCAGCCCCAGCATTTT. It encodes CASSAQAYSNQPQHF.

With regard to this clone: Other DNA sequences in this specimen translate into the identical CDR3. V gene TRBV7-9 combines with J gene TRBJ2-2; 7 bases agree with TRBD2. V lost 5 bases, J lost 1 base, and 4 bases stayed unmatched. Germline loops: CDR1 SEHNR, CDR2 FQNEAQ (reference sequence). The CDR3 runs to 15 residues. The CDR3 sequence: CASSRTSGNTGELFF. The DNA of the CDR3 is TGTGCCAGCAGCCGGACTAGTGGGAACACCGGGGAGCTGTTTTTT.

CDR3 loop: CASSTQEEGAAFF. The CDR3 DNA reads as TGTGCCAGCAGCACCCAAGAGGAGGGGGCAGCTTTCTTT. V usage is TRBV9 and J usage is TRBJ1-1; 7 bases are shared with TRBD1. The CDR3 consists of 13 residues. V shed 4 bases, J shed 10 bases, and the junction held 10 bases outside the gene matches. The V gene's germline CDR1 is SGDLS and CDR2 YYNGEE.